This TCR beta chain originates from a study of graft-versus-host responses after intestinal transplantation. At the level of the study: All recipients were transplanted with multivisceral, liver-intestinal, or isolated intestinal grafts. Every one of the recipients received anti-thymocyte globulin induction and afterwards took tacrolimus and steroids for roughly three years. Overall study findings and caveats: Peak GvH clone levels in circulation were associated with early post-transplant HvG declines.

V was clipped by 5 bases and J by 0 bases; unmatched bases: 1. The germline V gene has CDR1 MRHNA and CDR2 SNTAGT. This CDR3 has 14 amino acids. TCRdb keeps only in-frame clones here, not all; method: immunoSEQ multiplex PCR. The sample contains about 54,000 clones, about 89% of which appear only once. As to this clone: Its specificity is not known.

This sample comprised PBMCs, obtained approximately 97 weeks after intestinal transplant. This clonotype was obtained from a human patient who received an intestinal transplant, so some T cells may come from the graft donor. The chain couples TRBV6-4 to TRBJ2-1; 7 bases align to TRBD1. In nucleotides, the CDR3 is TGTGCCAGCAGTAGGGACAGCTCCTACAATGAGCAGTTCTTC. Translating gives CASSRDSSYNEQFF.